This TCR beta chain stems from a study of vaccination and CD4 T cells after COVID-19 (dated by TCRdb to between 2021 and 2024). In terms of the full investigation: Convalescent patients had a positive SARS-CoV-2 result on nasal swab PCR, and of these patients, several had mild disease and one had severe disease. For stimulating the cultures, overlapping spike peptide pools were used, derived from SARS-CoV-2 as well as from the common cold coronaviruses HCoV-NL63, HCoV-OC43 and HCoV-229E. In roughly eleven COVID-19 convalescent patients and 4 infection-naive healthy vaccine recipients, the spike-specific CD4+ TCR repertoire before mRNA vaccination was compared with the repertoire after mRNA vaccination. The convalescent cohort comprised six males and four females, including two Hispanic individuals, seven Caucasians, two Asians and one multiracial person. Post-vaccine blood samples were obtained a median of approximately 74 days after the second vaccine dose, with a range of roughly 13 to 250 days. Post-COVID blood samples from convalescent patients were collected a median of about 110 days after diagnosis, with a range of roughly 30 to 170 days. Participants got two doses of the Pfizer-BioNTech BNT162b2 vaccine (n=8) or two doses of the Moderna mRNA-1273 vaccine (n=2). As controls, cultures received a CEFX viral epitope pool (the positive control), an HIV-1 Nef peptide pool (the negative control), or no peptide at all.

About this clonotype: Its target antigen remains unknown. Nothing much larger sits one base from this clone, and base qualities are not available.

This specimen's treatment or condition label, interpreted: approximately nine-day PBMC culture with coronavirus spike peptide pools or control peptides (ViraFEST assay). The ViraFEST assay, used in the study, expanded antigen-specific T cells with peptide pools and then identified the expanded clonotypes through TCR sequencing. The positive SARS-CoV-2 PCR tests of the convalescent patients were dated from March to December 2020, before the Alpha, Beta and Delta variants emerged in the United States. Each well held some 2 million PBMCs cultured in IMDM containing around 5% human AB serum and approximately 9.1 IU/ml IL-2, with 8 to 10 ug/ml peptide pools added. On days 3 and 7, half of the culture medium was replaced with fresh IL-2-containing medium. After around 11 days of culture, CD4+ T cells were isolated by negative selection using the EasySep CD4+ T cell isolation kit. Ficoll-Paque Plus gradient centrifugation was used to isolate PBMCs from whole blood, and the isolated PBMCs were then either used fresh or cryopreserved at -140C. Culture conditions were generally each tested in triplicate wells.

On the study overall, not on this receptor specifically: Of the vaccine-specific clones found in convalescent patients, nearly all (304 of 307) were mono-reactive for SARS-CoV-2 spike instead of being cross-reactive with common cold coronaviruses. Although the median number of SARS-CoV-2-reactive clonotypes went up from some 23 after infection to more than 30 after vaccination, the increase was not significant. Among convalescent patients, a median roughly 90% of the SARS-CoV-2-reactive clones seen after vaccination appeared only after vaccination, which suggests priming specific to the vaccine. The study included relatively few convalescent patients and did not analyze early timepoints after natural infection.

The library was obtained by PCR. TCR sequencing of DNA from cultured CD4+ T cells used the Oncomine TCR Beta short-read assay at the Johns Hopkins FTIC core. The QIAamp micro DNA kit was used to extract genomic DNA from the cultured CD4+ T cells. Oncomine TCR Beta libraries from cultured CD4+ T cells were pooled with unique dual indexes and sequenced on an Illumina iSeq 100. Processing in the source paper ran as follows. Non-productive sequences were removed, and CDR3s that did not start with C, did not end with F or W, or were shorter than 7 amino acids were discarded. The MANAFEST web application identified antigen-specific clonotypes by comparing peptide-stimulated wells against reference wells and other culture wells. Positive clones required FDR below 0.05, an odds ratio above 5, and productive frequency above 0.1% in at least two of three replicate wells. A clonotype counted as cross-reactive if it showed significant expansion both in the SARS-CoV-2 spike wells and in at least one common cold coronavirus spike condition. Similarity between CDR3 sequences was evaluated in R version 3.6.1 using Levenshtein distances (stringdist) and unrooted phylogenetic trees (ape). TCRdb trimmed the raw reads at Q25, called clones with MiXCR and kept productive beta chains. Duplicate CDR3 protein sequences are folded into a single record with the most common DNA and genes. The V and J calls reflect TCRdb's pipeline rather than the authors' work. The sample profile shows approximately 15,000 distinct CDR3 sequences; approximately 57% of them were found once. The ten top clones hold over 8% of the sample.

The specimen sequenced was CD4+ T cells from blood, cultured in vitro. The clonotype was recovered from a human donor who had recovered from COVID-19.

The DNA sequence is TGTGCCACCAGTGATTCAGGGCTGGACAATCAGCCCCAGCATTTT. It codes for CATSDSGLDNQPQHF. The chain is assembled from TRBV24-1 and TRBJ1-5; tentative D gene TRBD1, with 5 bases matching. The CDR3 spans 15 residues, from the cysteine through the phenylalanine. Left in the record is the CDR3 DNA by itself, 45 bases read in frame from the first base. The germline V gene yields KGHDR for CDR1 and SFDVKD for CDR2. Relative to germline, V is 2 bases shorter and J is 3 bases shorter, with 10 bases between their ends.